These 31 T cell receptor beta chains originate from one sample sequenced in a study of shared clonotypes between healthy human individuals. Libraries were prepared by immunoSEQ multiplex PCR; TCRdb keeps only in-frame clonotypes and omits some of them. The repertoire holds about 960,000 clones, about 80% seen once, with around 1.4% in the top ten. Source material: memory CD4+ T cells sorted from blood. Subset reported: CD45RA-negative fraction. These receptors all come from a man younger than 35 in good health.

This clone was seen only a few times. The chain carries TRBV19 and TRBJ1-1; D call uncertain. The germline CDR1 and CDR2 sequences are LNHDA and SQIVND (reference sequence). This CDR3 has 12 amino acids. The germline V and J ends were trimmed by 6 bases and 0 bases, with 5 bases remaining between them. CDR3 sequence: CASRHVNTEAFF. CDR3 nucleotides: TGTGCCAGTAGACACGTGAACACTGAAGCTTTCTTT.

This chain connects TRBV11-2 to TRBJ1-1; D not resolved. V lost 5 bases to trimming and J lost 2 bases, with 9 bases between them. Germline CDR1 reads SGHAT; CDR2 reads FQNNGV. The CDR3 has 13 residues. This chain's CDR3 is CASSPNQNTEAFF. DNA for the CDR3: TGTGCCAGCAGCCCCAACCAAAACACTGAAGCTTTCTTT.

Here the CDR3 reads CASSLRHPQQGYQETQYF. The DNA for the CDR3 is TGTGCCAGCAGCTTACGTCACCCCCAACAGGGTTACCAAGAGACCCAGTACTTC. The chain couples TRBV11-2 to TRBJ2-5; weak D call: TRBD1 (6 bases). The germline CDR1 and CDR2 sequences are SGHAT and FQNNGV. Trimming stripped 2 bases from V and 0 bases from J, with 19 bases between. This CDR3 contains 18 residues.

The chain is built from TRBV28 and TRBJ2-1; TRBD2 agrees at 7 bases. The CDR3 runs 14 residues. Germline CDR1 reads MDHEN; CDR2 reads SYDVKM. J gave up 9 bases and V 3 bases, and 8 bases lay outside the gene matches. The CDR3 bases are TGTGCCAGCAGTTTCCCCGGACTAGTCGGTGAGCAGTTCTTC. Its translation: CASSFPGLVGEQFF.

V is TRBV7-3 and J is TRBJ2-1, with D perhaps TRBD2 (5 bases). Trimming removed 1 base at V and 9 bases at J, with 10 bases between. Germline CDR1 reads SGHTA; CDR2 reads FQGTGA. The CDR3 is made up of 13 amino acids. In DNA form, the CDR3 reads TGTGCCAGCAGCTTAAGACCCGGAGGTGAGCAGTTCTTC. Translating gives CASSLRPGGEQFF.

This clone was recorded a few times. J is TRBJ2-7 and V is TRBV10-3; D is uncertain. Germline V gene lookup returns CDR1 ENHRY and CDR2 SYGVKD. The CDR3 loop spans 12 amino acids. The V end was cut by 8 bases, the J end by 2 bases, with 10 bases between. CDR3 bases: TGTGCCATCGGGGTTTCGACCTACGAGCAGTACTTC. Residues: CAIGVSTYEQYF.

The chain has TRBV7-6 and TRBJ1-3; TRBD1 might be the D (6 bases). Germline CDR1 and CDR2: SGHVS and FNYEAQ. Trimming took off 1 base at V and 9 bases at J, with 7 bases between the two ends. This CDR3 is 12 amino acids long. For the CDR3, the DNA is TGTGCCAGCAGCTTAGAGGGGGGCACCATATATTTT. The encoded protein is CASSLEGGTIYF.

The chain couples TRBV5-4 to TRBJ2-5; D unclear. The CDR3 totals 14 residues. The germline V and J ends were trimmed by 3 bases and 1 base, with 10 bases remaining between them. Per the germline V gene, CDR1 is SGHNT and CDR2 is YYREEE (reference sequence). CDR3 protein: CASSSGATQETQYF. CDR3 nucleotides: TGTGCCAGCAGCTCAGGAGCCACCCAAGAGACCCAGTACTTC.

The chain is built from TRBV5-4 and TRBJ2-1; no clear D. This CDR3 region has 16 residues. V lost 1 base to trimming and J lost 8 bases, with 19 bases between them. Germline assignment: CDR1 SGHNT and CDR2 YYREEE (reference sequence). CDR3 sequence reads: CASSLPLFQTRDEQFF. The CDR3 DNA sequence: TGTGCCAGCAGCTTGCCGCTGTTTCAGACCCGCGATGAGCAGTTCTTC.

Details on this clone: Different DNA sequences within this sample yield the same CDR3. This sequence joins TRBV7-9 and TRBJ2-2; 8 nucleotides line up with TRBD1. V lost 1 base to trimming and J lost 4 bases; unmatched junction nucleotides: 2. Per germline, CDR1 SEHNR and CDR2 FQNEAQ (reference sequence). The CDR3 runs to 15 residues. The CDR3 coding sequence is TGTGCCAGCAGCTTAGGACAGGGGAGCACCGGGGAGCTGTTTTTT. It is translated as CASSLGQGSTGELFF.

This chain connects TRBV4-3 to TRBJ1-4; D gene ambiguous. This CDR3 is built from 15 residues. The germline gives CDR1 LGHNA, CDR2 YSLEER. The ends were cut back, 0 bases at V and 10 bases at J, with 15 bases in the middle. CDR3 nucleotides: TGCGCCAGCAGCCAAGACGTGATGGTTTCCGGAAAACTGTTTTTT. Protein sequence: CASSQDVMVSGKLFF.

This clone came up many times. CDR3 sequence (DNA): TGCAGCGTTGGAACGGACTCTGGAAACACCATATATTTT. Translation gives CSVGTDSGNTIYF. V usage is TRBV29-1 and J usage is TRBJ1-3; no clear D. CDR1 and CDR2 (germline): SQVTM, ANQGSEA. Trimming removed 4 bases from V and 0 bases from J, with 7 bases in between. The CDR3 totals 13 residues.

This clone is a singleton in its sample. The chain is built from TRBV6-1 and TRBJ2-7, with D maybe TRBD1 (6 bases). Germline values: CDR1 MNHNS, CDR2 SASEGT. CDR3 length: 12 amino acids. V was shortened by 10 bases and J by 3 bases, with 13 bases between the two germline ends. The CDR3 protein is CAIKDRNYEQYF. As DNA, the CDR3 is TGTGCCATCAAGGACAGAAACTACGAGCAGTACTTC.

The count of this clone is one. V and J are TRBV6-1 and TRBJ1-2; D remains unclear. The CDR3 length is 13 residues. From germline, CDR1 is MNHNS and CDR2 SASEGT. The V end lost 4 bases, the J end lost 5 bases, and 11 bases lay between the germline ends. This CDR3 is CASSVRAEYGYTF. CDR3 bases: TGTGCCAGCAGTGTTAGGGCGGAATATGGCTACACCTTC.

The J gene is TRBJ2-1, the V gene TRBV7-9; 9 bases are a match to TRBD1. Per the germline V gene, CDR1 is SEHNR and CDR2 is FQNEAQ (reference sequence). The CDR3 extends over 15 amino acids. Trimming cost V 1 base and J 6 bases; bases outside gene matches: 4. CDR3 residues: CASSLEDRGSNEQFF. The CDR3 DNA is TGTGCCAGCAGCTTAGAAGACAGGGGGAGCAATGAGCAGTTCTTC.

This chain joins TRBV28 and TRBJ1-6; the D gene is possibly TRBD1 (6 bases). Germline assignment: CDR1 MDHEN and CDR2 SYDVKM. This CDR3 comprises 15 residues. V was shortened by 6 bases and J by 4 bases, with 13 bases between the two germline ends. CDR3 sequence reads: CASSRAQGYNSPLHF. The CDR3 DNA reads TGTGCCAGCAGCCGGGCTCAGGGGTATAATTCACCCCTCCACTTT.

This chain links TRBV28 with TRBJ2-3, with 8 bases lining up with TRBD1. The V gene end was trimmed by 4 bases and the J gene end by 1 base; junction bases not matched to a gene: 1. Per the germline V gene, CDR1 is MDHEN and CDR2 is SYDVKM. The CDR3 totals 14 residues. In nucleotides, the CDR3 is TGTGCCAGCAGTTCGGACAGGGGCACAGATACGCAGTATTTT. This codes for CASSSDRGTDTQYF.

V and J are TRBV28 and TRBJ2-5; D may be TRBD1 (5 bases). Trimming took 6 bases from V and 2 from J, leaving 25 bases between them. The V gene's germline CDR1 is MDHEN and CDR2 SYDVKM. The CDR3 has 18 amino acids. In nucleotides, the CDR3 is TGTGCCAGCAGCCCTGCCAAGGGGCTCGGGTCAATGCAAGAGACCCAGTACTTC. It encodes CASSPAKGLGSMQETQYF. Looking up the rest from reference TRBV28 and TRBJ2-5 gives the full variable domain: DVKVTQSSRYLVKRTGEKVFLECVQDMDHENMFWYRQDPGLGLRLIYFSYDVKMKEKGDIPEGYSVSREKKERFSLILESASTNQTSMYLCASSPAKGLGSMQETQYFGPGTRLLVL.

Remarks on this clone: Other DNA sequences in the same sample also yield this CDR3. J is TRBJ1-5 and V is TRBV5-1; no clear D. This CDR3 spans 14 amino acids. V lost 0 bases and J lost 5, with 9 bases in between. In germline, CDR1 is SGHRS, CDR2 YFSETQ. CDR3 in amino acids: CASSLGGVDQPQHF. Written as DNA, the CDR3 is TGCGCCAGCAGCTTGGGTGGGGTTGATCAGCCCCAGCATTTT. The whole variable domain, filled in from reference TRBV5-1 and TRBJ1-5, reads KAGVTQTPRYLIKTRGQQVTLSCSPISGHRSVSWYQQTPGQGLQFLFEYFSETQRNKGNFPGRFSGRQFSNSRSEMNVSTLELGDSALYLCASSLGGVDQPQHFGDGTRLSIL.

The J gene is TRBJ1-2, the V gene TRBV2, with D hard to call. The CDR3 has 14 residues. In germline, CDR1 is SNHLY, CDR2 FYNNEI. The V gene lost 2 bases and the J gene lost 3 bases, with 10 bases spanning the gap. CDR3 bases: TGTGCCAGCAGTGAATTGGGGAGGGACTATGGCTACACCTTC. As protein: CASSELGRDYGYTF.

The chain joins TRBV7-9 to TRBJ2-1, with D uncertain. This CDR3 region has 12 residues. Trimming cost V 1 base and J 10 bases, with 8 bases left between them. Per the germline V gene, CDR1 is SEHNR and CDR2 is FQNEAQ (reference sequence). The CDR3 DNA sequence: TGTGCCAGCAGCTTAGTAGCTCGGGAGCAGTTCTTC. Amino acid sequence: CASSLVAREQFF.

This rearrangement joins TRBV19 to TRBJ1-5, with D hard to call. Trimming left V 7 bases short and J 2 bases short, with 15 bases between. Germline lookup yields CDR1 LNHDA and CDR2 SQIVND (reference sequence). The CDR3 length is 15 residues. CDR3 protein: CASNSLSGGNQPQHF. Here the CDR3 DNA reads TGTGCCAGTAATAGCTTGTCAGGAGGCAATCAGCCCCAGCATTTT.

V usage is TRBV4-3 and J usage is TRBJ1-2, with no clear D. The CDR3 has 13 residues. Per germline, CDR1 LGHNA and CDR2 YSLEER. Trimming shortened V by 0 bases and J by 5 bases, and 7 bases separated the two germline ends. Here the CDR3 DNA reads TGCGCCAGCAGCCAAGATATCGATTATGGCTACACCTTC. It encodes CASSQDIDYGYTF.

J is TRBJ1-6 and V is TRBV7-2; D is perhaps TRBD1 (5 bases). Trimming cost V 1 base and J 7 bases, with 11 bases left between them. The CDR3 extends over 15 amino acids. Germline CDR1 and CDR2: SGHTA and FQGNSA. The CDR3 is CASSLEAGRNSPLHF. The DNA for the CDR3 is TGTGCCAGCAGCTTAGAAGCAGGGCGAAATTCACCCCTCCACTTT.

The chain joins TRBV10-3 to TRBJ1-4; D uncertain. CDR3 length: 13 residues. V was cut by 2 bases and J by 3 bases, with 4 bases left in between. CDR1 is ENHRY, CDR2 SYGVKD, per germline. As DNA, the CDR3 is TGTGCCATCAGTGAGAGGTCTAATGAAAAACTGTTTTTT. It translates to CAISERSNEKLFF.

Details on this clone: Additional DNA sequences in this sample encode the identical CDR3. The chain recombines TRBV27 with TRBJ2-1; possible D gene TRBD1, 6 bases. The germline V gene has CDR1 MNHEY and CDR2 SMNVEV (reference sequence). This CDR3 spans 13 amino acids. The V end was cut by 4 bases, the J end by 3 bases, with 7 bases between. The CDR3 sequence is CASSWTVYNEQFF. The CDR3 region has the DNA TGTGCCAGCAGTTGGACAGTCTACAATGAGCAGTTCTTC.

This clone was recorded once. The chain has TRBV6-1 and TRBJ2-1; no definite D call. CDR3 length: 14 amino acids. Germline-derived CDR1 and CDR2 are MNHNS and SASEGT. The V and J ends lost 7 bases and 3 bases respectively, with 13 bases between them. CDR3 region: CASKSAGVYNEQFF. The CDR3 nucleotides read TGTGCCAGCAAGAGTGCTGGGGTCTACAATGAGCAGTTCTTC.

This clone was seen a few times. In nucleotides, the CDR3 is TGCGCCAGCAGCTTGGCTGCGGGAGGGCTTTTCCGCGAGCAGTACTTC. Protein sequence: CASSLAAGGLFREQYF. J is TRBJ2-7 and V is TRBV5-1; 9 bases are shared with TRBD2. The CDR3 has 16 amino acids. V gave up 0 bases and J gave up 6 bases; unmatched junction bases: 10. Per germline, CDR1 SGHRS and CDR2 YFSETQ.

The genes are TRBV7-2 and TRBJ1-1; D is unresolved. V dropped 5 bases and J dropped 6 bases, with 13 bases sitting between them. This CDR3 is 13 amino acids long. From germline, CDR1 is SGHTA and CDR2 FQGNSA. The CDR3 nucleotides read TGTGCCAGCAGCCCTTGGGTCTCTTCTGAAGCTTTCTTT. It specifies CASSPWVSSEAFF.

The sample holds a few counts of this clone. The chain employs TRBV9 and TRBJ1-6; D remains ambiguous. The CDR3 loop spans 14 amino acids. V lost 3 bases and J lost 1, with 5 bases in between. Germline V lookup: CDR1 SGDLS, CDR2 YYNGEE. CDR3 amino acids: CASSGASYNSPLHF. The CDR3 nucleotides read TGTGCCAGCAGCGGGGCATCCTATAATTCACCCCTCCACTTT.

This clone was seen more than once but under ten times. The same CDR3 arises from other DNA sequences in this sample as well. This chain joins TRBV5-1 and TRBJ2-5; 11 bases align to TRBD2. CDR3 length: 16 amino acids. The J segment lost 1 base and the V segment lost 0 bases, leaving 2 bases of the junction unmatched. Germline-derived CDR1 and CDR2 are SGHRS and YFSETQ. This CDR3 is CASSLGTSGGQETQYF. CDR3 sequence (DNA): TGCGCCAGCAGCTTGGGAACTAGCGGGGGCCAAGAGACCCAGTACTTC.